This T cell receptor (beta chain) was obtained from a study of beta chain features in type 1 diabetes. As concerns this clone: Its antigen is unknown.

The CDR3 covers 17 residues. With 4 bases removed from V and 3 bases from J, the gap between germline ends came to 18 bases. Germline assignment: CDR1 SGHVS and CDR2 FNYEAQ. Study observations and caveats: Type 1 diabetes patients showed a moderate but significant shortening of TCRB CDR3s in all four CD4+ subsets.

One heparinised draw, averaging roughly 0.12 L, was taken per donor. CD45RO/CCR7/CD25/CD127/CD95/CD27 separated CD4+ naive, central memory, regulatory and stem cell-like memory cells by sorting. Investigators reverse transcribed all isolated RNA, so they sequenced expressed TCRB transcripts. The method was immunoSEQ multiplex PCR; TCRdb's version includes in-frame clones alone and lacks a portion of them. Among 15,000 to 18,000 clones, approximately 47% were seen once, and the ten largest hold under 0.6%. This clonotype originated in a woman between 40 and 50 years old in good health. This chain links TRBV7-6 with TRBJ1-4; D gene ambiguous. The sequenced sample was stem cell memory CD4+ T cells from blood. The CDR3 DNA reads as TGTGCCAGCAGCTCTAGTGCCCGGAGAGGTTCTAATGAAAAACTGTTTTTT. It translates to CASSSSARRGSNEKLFF.